The rows below give T cell receptor beta chains drawn from one sample of a study of cytomegalovirus exposure and HLA in healthy donors. Assay used: immunoSEQ multiplex PCR; TCRdb lists only in-frame clones, some missing. The sample shows 140,000 to 150,000 clones, 65% to 80% of them seen only once. Sequences were obtained from PBMCs. The origin of the receptors is a woman aged 40 to 55 in good health and CMV-seronegative. Each CDR3 is given with its conserved first and last residue. The D gene is left open where the match is weak. Size is omitted from some rows. Given values are once, few, many or a class for expanded clones.

j_call	clone_size	v_call	cdr3_length	d_call	cdr3_nt	cdr3_aa
TRBJ2-3	NA	TRBV5-1	14	NA	TGCGCCAGCAGCTTGGGACTCCGCACAGATACGCAGTATTTT	CASSLGLRTDTQYF
TRBJ2-7	NA	TRBV5-1	14	TRBD2	TGCGCCAGCAGCTTTAGCGGGAGCTCCTACGAGCAGTACTTC	CASSFSGSSYEQYF
TRBJ2-7	many	TRBV29-1	13	TRBD2	TGCAGCGTCCTGGGAGGGTATCCCTACGAGCAGTACTTC	CSVLGGYPYEQYF
TRBJ1-1	NA	TRBV7-9	13	TRBD1	TGTGCCAGCAGCGCCGGGACAGACACTGAAGCTTTCTTT	CASSAGTDTEAFF
TRBJ1-5	few	TRBV6-1	13	NA	TGTGCCAGCAGTGTCGGGACACATCAGCCCCAGCATTTT	CASSVGTHQPQHF
TRBJ2-7	NA	TRBV7-2	15	TRBD1	TGTGCCAGCAGCTCTTACCGGGACAGGGTCTACGAGCAGTACTTC	CASSSYRDRVYEQYF
TRBJ1-1	NA	TRBV7-8	15	NA	TGTGCCAGCAGCTTAGTTCCAGGGTTGAACACTGAAGCTTTCTTT	CASSLVPGLNTEAFF
TRBJ1-5	NA	TRBV10-3	15	TRBD1	TGTGCCATCAGTGAGTGGCAGGGGGTAGGCCAGCCCCAGCATTTT	CAISEWQGVGQPQHF
TRBJ1-2	NA	TRBV10-3	13	NA	TGTGCCATCAGTGAGGACGGGAACTATGGCTACACCTTC	CAISEDGNYGYTF
TRBJ2-1	NA	TRBV11-2	13	NA	TGTGCCAGCAGCTCGGACACTAACAATGAGCAGTTCTTC	CASSSDTNNEQFF
TRBJ2-5	NA	TRBV5-1	15	TRBD1	TGCGCCAGCAGAATAACCGGGACAGGGTTATTGTCCCAGTACTTC	CASRITGTGLLSQYF
TRBJ1-3	NA	TRBV7-6	14	NA	TGTGCCAGCAGCTTAGGAGGATCTGGAAACACCATATATTTT	CASSLGGSGNTIYF
TRBJ2-1	NA	TRBV28	14	NA	TGTGCCAGCCTCCTTCTAGGGGGGGGCAATGAGCAGTTCTTC	CASLLLGGGNEQFF
TRBJ2-1	NA	TRBV6-5	16	TRBD2	TGTGCCAGCAGTTACAGCCTAGCGGGGGGGTACAATGAGCAGTTCTTC	CASSYSLAGGYNEQFF
TRBJ2-1	NA	TRBV10-2	15	TRBD2	TGCGCCAGCAGTGTTGGCGGGAGCTCCTACAATGAGCAGTTCTTC	CASSVGGSSYNEQFF
TRBJ2-5	few	TRBV6-1	15	TRBD2	TGTGCCAGCAGTGAAAGGGGACTAGCACTGGGGACCCAGTACTTC	CASSERGLALGTQYF
TRBJ2-7	NA	TRBV11-2	18	NA	TGTGCCAGCAGCTTAAATCCGCGGGACGGTACTTTCTCCTACGAGCAGTACTTC	CASSLNPRDGTFSYEQYF
TRBJ1-1	NA	TRBV19	15	TRBD1	TGTGCCAGTAGTCTAAGGACAGGTGGGAACACTGAAGCTTTCTTT	CASSLRTGGNTEAFF
TRBJ2-1	NA	TRBV27	12	NA	TGTGCCAGCAGTTTATCAGCAAGCGGACTGTTCTTC	CASSLSASGLFF
TRBJ1-2	NA	TRBV6-5	15	NA	TGTGCCAGCAGCCCGGGGGGGGCTGAAATCTATGGCTACACCTTC	CASSPGGAEIYGYTF